The clone carrying this TCR beta chain was counted a few times. Donors were all healthy Caucasians. Each CDR3 protein gets one entry after TCRdb re-called the 5' RACE reads with MiXCR. The sample comprises fewer than 500,000 distinct CDR3 sequences, 20% to 25% of which are singletons, and about 2.7% rests with the top ten. The data originate from a study of identical twins. The CDR3 runs 15 residues. Germline V gene data show CDR1 as MNHEY and CDR2 as SVGAGI. Trimming cost V 7 bases and J 2 bases; bases outside gene matches: 9. These data were likewise used in another study, on T cells expressing NK-cell markers.

This receptor was taken from a woman under 30 in good health. The sample was CD4+ T cells sorted from blood. The chain joins TRBV6-5 to TRBJ2-3; 7 bases line up with TRBD2. CDR3 sequence: CASKLAGVLTDTQYF. The CDR3 DNA reads as TGTGCCAGCAAGTTGGCGGGAGTACTCACAGATACGCAGTATTTT.